This T cell receptor beta chain was sequenced during a study of blood T cell repertoires in COVID-19. Study-level background: Some COVID-19 samples were acute and others convalescent; all came from the United States, Italy and Spain. The cDNA or gDNA used as material had been derived from T cells, B-cell-depleted T cells, or PBMCs.

Donors were grouped by their self-reported clinical history. CDR1 SGDLS and CDR2 YYNGEE come from the germline V gene. The CDR3 runs 17 residues. V dropped 0 bases and J dropped 8; count of bases not matched to a gene: 11. Per the authors' pipeline: Amplification from reference gene primers served as the basis for estimated nucleated cell counts. This table comes from immunoSEQ multiplex PCR, and its TCRdb copy is limited to in-frame clones, with some not included. Clone size and V and J calls were adopted from that table, with D and trimming inferred from the DNA. Of around 250,000 clones detected, 91% appear once; the ten largest clones hold 1.2%.

Sequencing was done on a sample of PBMCs or T cells enriched from blood (not recorded which). This receptor was taken from a human donor in a cohort exposed to, infected with or recovered from COVID-19 (not recorded which). The donor label of this sample is uncertain. The gene calls are TRBV9 and TRBJ1-1; TRBD1 matches 12 bases. CDR3 nucleotides: TGTGCCAGCAGCGTAGCGGGGGCTCCGGGACAGGGGGCGGAAGCTTTCTTT. It encodes CASSVAGAPGQGAEAFF.